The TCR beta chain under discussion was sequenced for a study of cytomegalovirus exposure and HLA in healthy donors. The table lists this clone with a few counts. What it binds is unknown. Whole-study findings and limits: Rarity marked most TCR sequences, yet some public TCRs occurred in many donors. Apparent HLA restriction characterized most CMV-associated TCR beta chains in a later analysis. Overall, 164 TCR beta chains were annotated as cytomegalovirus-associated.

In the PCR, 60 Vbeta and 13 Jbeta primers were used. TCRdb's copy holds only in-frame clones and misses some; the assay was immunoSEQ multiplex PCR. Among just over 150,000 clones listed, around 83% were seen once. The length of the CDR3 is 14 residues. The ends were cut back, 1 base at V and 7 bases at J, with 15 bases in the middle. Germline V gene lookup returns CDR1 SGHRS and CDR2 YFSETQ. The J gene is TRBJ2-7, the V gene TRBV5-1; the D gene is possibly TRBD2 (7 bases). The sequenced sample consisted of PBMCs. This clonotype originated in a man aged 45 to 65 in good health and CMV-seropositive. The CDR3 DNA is TGCGCCAGCAGCTTGTCACAGGGAGGGGGGGAGCAGTACTTC. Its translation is CASSLSQGGGEQYF. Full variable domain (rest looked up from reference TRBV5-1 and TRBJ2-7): KAGVTQTPRYLIKTRGQQVTLSCSPISGHRSVSWYQQTPGQGLQFLFEYFSETQRNKGNFPGRFSGRQFSNSRSEMNVSTLELGDSALYLCASSLSQGGGEQYFGPGTRLTVT.